A single sample is the source of the 2 T cell receptor beta chains below, sequenced in a study of blood T cell repertoires in COVID-19. Only in-frame clones appear in the TCRdb table, and some are missing; sequencing was by immunoSEQ multiplex PCR. The sample contains some 76,000 clones, approximately 80% of which appear only once. The sample was peripheral blood. These TCRs come from a man aged 50 to 59 with COVID-19, enrolled during active disease.

This sequence joins TRBV5-6 and TRBJ2-7, with 11 bases aligning to TRBD2. This CDR3 has 15 amino acids. V was pared by 7 bases and J by 6 bases, with 12 bases of the junction left unmatched. Looked up from germline, CDR1 is SGHDT and CDR2 is YYEEEE. The CDR3 protein is CASLVRLAGPAEQYF. DNA for the CDR3: TGTGCCAGCCTAGTACGACTAGCGGGGCCGGCCGAGCAGTACTTC. Based on the CDR3 plus reference TRBV5-6 and TRBJ2-7, the full variable domain is DAGVTQSPTHLIKTRGQQVTLRCSPKSGHDTVSWYQQALGQGPQFIFQYYEEEERQRGNFPDRFSGHQFPNYSSELNVNALLLGDSALYLCASLVRLAGPAEQYFGPGTRLTVT.

CDR3 residues: CASSQELPLNQPQHF. The CDR3 DNA is TGTGCCAGCAGCCAAGAGCTACCGCTGAATCAGCCCCAGCATTTT. This chain connects TRBV4-2 to TRBJ1-5; D is undetermined. From germline, CDR1 is LGHNA and CDR2 YNFKEQ. The CDR3 consists of 15 residues. V was clipped by 0 bases and J by 4 bases, with 10 bases between them.